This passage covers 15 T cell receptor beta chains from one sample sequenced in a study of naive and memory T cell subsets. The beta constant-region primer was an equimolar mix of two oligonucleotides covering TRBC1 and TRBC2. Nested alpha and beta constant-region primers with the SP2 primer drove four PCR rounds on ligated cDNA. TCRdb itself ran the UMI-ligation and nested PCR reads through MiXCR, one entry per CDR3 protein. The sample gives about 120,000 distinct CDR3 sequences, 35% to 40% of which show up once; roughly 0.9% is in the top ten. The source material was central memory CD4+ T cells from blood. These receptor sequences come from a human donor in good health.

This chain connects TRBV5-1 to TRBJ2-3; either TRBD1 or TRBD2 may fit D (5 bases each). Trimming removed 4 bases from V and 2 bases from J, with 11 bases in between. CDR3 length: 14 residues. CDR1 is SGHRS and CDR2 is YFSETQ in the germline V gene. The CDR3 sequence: CASSLGGHTDTQYF. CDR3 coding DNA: TGCGCCAGCAGCCTAGGAGGACACACAGATACGCAGTATTTT.

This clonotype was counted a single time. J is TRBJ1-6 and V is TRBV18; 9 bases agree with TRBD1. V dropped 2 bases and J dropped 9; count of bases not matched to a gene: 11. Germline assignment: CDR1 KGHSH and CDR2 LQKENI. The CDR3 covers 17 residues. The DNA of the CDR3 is TGTGCCAGCTCACCAAATATCCTCGACAGGGGGTTTTCACCCCTCCACTTT. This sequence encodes CASSPNILDRGFSPLHF.

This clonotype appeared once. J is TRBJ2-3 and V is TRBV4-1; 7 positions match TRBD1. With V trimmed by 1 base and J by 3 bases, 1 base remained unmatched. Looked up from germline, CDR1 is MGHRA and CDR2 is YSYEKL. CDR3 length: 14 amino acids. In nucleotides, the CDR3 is TGCGCCAGCAGCCAAGCACAGGGGACAGATACGCAGTATTTT. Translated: CASSQAQGTDTQYF.

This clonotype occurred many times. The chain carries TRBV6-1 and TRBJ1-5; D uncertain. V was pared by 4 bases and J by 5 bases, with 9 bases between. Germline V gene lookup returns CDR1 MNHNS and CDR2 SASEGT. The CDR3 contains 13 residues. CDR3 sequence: CASSVGGDQPQHF. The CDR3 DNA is TGTGCCAGCAGTGTGGGTGGGGATCAGCCCCAGCATTTT.

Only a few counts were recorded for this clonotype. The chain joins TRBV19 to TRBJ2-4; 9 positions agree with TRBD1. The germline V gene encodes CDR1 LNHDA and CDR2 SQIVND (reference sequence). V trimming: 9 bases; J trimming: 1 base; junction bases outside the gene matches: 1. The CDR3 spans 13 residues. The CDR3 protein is CASGQGAKNIQYF. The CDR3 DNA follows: TGTGCCAGCGGACAGGGGGCCAAAAACATTCAGTACTTC.

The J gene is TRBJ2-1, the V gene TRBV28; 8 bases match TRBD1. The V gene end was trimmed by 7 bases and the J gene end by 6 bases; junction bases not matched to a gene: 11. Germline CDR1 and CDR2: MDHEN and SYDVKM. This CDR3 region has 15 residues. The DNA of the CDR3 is TGTGCCAGCACAGCCTGGGACAGGAGTTCCAATGAGCAGTTCTTC. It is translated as CASTAWDRSSNEQFF.

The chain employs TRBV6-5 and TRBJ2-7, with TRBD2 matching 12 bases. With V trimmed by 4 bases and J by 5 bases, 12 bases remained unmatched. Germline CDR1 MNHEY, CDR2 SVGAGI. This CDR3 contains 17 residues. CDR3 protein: CASSSVRQTSGRNEQYF. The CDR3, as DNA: TGTGCCAGCAGTTCCGTACGCCAGACTAGCGGGAGAAACGAGCAGTACTTC.

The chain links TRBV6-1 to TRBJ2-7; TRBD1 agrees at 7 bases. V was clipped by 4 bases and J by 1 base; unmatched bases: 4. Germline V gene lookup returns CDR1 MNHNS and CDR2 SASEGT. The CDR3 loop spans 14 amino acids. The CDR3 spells CASSVRTGSYEQYF. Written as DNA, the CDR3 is TGTGCCAGCAGTGTCCGGACAGGTTCCTACGAGCAGTACTTC.

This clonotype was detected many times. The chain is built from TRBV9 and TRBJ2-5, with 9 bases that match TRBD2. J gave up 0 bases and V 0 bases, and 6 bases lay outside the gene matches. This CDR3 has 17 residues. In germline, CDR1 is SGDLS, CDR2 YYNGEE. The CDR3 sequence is CASSVGLAGRNQETQYF. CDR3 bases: TGTGCCAGCAGCGTAGGTCTAGCGGGGCGCAACCAAGAGACCCAGTACTTC.

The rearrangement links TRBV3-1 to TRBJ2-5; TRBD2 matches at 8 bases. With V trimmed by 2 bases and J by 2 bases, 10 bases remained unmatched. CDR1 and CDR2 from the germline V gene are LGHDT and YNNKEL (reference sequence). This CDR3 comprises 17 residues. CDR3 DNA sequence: TGTGCCAGCAGCCAATATCTAGGACTAGCTGGTCAAGAGACCCAGTACTTC. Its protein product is CASSQYLGLAGQETQYF.

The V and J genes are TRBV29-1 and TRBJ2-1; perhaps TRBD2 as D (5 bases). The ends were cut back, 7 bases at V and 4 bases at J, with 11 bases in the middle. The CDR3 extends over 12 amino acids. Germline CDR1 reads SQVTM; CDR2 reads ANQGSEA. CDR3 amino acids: CSGGSAYNEQFF. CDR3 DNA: TGCAGCGGAGGGAGCGCGTACAATGAGCAGTTCTTC.

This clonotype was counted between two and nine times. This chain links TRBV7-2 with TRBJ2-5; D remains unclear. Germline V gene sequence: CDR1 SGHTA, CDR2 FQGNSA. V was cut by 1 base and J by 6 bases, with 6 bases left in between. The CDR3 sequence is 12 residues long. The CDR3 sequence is CASSLDWKTQYF. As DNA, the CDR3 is TGTGCCAGCAGCTTAGACTGGAAGACCCAGTACTTC. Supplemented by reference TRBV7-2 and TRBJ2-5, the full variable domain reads GAGVSQSPSNKVTEKGKDVELRCDPISGHTALYWYRQSLGQGLEFLIYFQGNSAPDKSGLPSDRFSAERTGGSVSTLTIQRTQQEDSAVYLCASSLDWKTQYFGPGTRLLVL.

This CDR3 reads CASSLIPGGTEAFF. The CDR3 DNA is TGCGCCAGCAGCTTGATCCCCGGGGGGACTGAAGCTTTCTTT. This chain links TRBV5-1 with TRBJ1-1, with D possibly matching TRBD1 (5 bases). The V gene's germline CDR1 is SGHRS and CDR2 YFSETQ. The V end lost 1 base, the J end lost 5 bases, and 12 bases lay between the germline ends. The CDR3 contains 14 residues.

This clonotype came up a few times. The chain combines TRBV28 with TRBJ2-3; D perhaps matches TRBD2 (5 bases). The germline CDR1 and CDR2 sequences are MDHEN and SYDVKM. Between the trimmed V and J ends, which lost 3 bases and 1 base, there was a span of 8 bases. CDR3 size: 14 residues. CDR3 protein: CASSFRRGTDTQYF. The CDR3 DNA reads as TGTGCCAGCAGTTTCCGGCGGGGCACAGATACGCAGTATTTT. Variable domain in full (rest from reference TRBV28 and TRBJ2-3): DVKVTQSSRYLVKRTGEKVFLECVQDMDHENMFWYRQDPGLGLRLIYFSYDVKMKEKGDIPEGYSVSREKKERFSLILESASTNQTSMYLCASSFRRGTDTQYFGPGTRLTVL.

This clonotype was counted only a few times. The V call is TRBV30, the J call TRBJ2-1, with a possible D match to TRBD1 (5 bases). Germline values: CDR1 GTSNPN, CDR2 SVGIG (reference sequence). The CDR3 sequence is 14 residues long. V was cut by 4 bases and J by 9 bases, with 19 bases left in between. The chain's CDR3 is CAWTVETLRGEQFF. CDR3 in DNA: TGTGCCTGGACAGTGGAAACTCTAAGGGGTGAGCAGTTCTTC.